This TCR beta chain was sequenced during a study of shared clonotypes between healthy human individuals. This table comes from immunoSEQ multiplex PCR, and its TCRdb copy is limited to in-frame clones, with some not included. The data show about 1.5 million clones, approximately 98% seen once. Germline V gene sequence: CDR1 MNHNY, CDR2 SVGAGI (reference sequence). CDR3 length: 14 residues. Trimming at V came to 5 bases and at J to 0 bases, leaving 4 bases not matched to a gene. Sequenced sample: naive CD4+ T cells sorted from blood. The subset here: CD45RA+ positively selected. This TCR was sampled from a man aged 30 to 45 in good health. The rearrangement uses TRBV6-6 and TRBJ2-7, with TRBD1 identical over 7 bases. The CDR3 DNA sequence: TGTGCCAGCAGTCCGACAGGGTCCTCCTACGAGCAGTACTTC. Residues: CASSPTGSSYEQYF.